This T cell receptor beta chain was sequenced in a study of blood T cell repertoires in COVID-19. Overall study: Donors in the United States, Italy and Spain gave samples during acute or convalescent COVID-19.

There are 14 residues in the CDR3. Germline V gene lookup returns CDR1 SEHNR and CDR2 FQNEAQ (reference sequence). V was clipped by 10 bases and J by 2 bases; unmatched bases: 7. Source study methods: By means of reference gene primer amplification, nucleated cell counts were estimated. Clones were read by immunoSEQ multiplex PCR, and TCRdb kept only the in-frame ones, dropping some. V, J and clone size are those of that table, while D and trimming were read from the DNA. The data contain roughly 190,000 clones, around 85% of them singletons. J is TRBJ2-2 and V is TRBV7-9; 7 bases are shared with TRBD1. The TCR was taken from a young man with acute or convalescent COVID-19. Sequenced sample: peripheral blood. The chain's CDR3 is CATPGTVNTGELFF. The CDR3, as DNA: TGTGCCACCCCCGGGACAGTTAACACCGGGGAGCTGTTTTTT.